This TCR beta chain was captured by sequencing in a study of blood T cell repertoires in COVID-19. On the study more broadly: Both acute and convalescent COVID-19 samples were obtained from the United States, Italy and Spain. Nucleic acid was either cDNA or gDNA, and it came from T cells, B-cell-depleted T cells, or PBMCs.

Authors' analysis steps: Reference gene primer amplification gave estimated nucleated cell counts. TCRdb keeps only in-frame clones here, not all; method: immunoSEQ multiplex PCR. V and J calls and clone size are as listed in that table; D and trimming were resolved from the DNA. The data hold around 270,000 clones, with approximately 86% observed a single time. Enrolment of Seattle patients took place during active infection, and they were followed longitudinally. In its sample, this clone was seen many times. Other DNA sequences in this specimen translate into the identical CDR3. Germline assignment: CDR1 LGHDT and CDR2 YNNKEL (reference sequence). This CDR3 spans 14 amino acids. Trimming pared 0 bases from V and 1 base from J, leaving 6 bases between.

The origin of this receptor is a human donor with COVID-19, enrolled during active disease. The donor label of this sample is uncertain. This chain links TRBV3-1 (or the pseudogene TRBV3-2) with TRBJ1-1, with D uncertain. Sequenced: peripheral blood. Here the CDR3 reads CASSQDPGNTEAFF. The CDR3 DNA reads TGTGCCAGCAGCCAAGACCCAGGGAACACTGAAGCTTTCTTT.